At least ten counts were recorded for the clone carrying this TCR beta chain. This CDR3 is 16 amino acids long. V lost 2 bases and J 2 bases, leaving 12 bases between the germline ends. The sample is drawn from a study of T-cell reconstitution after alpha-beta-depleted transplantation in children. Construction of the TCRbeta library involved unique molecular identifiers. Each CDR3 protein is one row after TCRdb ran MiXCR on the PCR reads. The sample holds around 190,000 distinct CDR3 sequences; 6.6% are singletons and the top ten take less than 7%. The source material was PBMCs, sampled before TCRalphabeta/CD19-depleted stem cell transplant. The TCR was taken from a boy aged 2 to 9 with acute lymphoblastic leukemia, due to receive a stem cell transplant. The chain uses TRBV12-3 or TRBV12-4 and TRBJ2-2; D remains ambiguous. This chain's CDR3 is CASSLFSSSNTGELFF. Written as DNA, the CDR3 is TGTGCCAGCAGTTTATTCAGCTCCTCTAACACCGGGGAGCTGTTTTTT.